This T cell receptor beta chain appears in the sequencing data of a study of post-analysis software for immune sequencing data (dated by TCRdb to 2013 to 2016). Background on the whole study: The recorded disease courses included relapsing-remitting, secondary progressive and progressive-relapsing multiple sclerosis, and some patients had no subtype annotation. The multiple sclerosis patient repertoires were compared with around ten previously published healthy control repertoires from donors aged about 6 to 26 years. A subset of samples was prepared in parallel using single-end sample barcoding, then pooled and co-amplified after Illumina adapter ligation. Overall study outcomes, separate from this receptor: Patients showed significantly higher frequencies than controls for several TRBV segments, among them TRBV5-6, TRBV5-1 and TRBV20-1. The control group was slightly older than the multiple sclerosis patient group. When samples were clustered directly using the F measure, samples prepared in the same batch co-clustered strongly, which prompted a batch-effect correction. Significantly lower normalized Chao1 diversity was found in multiple sclerosis patients than in controls, suggesting substantial peripheral T-cell clonal expansion.

The library was prepared using PCR. TCRdb shows the sequencer as Illumina HiSeq 2500. To reduce PCR and sequencing biases, unique molecular identifiers were built into the TCR beta cDNA libraries. Per 1 to 10 million input T cells, approximately 500,000 cDNA molecules were obtained, such that each molecule approximated one T cell. The patient libraries were prepared and sequenced using the same protocol as the earlier healthy control dataset. Samples belonging to the same batch were prepared together, multiplexed and sequenced on a shared HiSeq lane. The authors' analysis ran thus. Raw barcoded reads were processed with MIGEC, discarding single-read molecular identifier groups before consensus assembly and CDR3 extraction. Clonotype tables were post-analysed with VDJtools, normalizing diversity by down-sampling all datasets to the smallest sample size. To correct batch-related cross-sample contamination, repertoire overlap clustering matched CDR3 amino acid sequences but not nucleotide sequences. TCRdb's own reprocessing of the public reads used fastp at Q25 and MiXCR and kept productive beta chains. Every CDR3 protein is listed once, alongside the most common genes and DNA of its rows. The V and J calls were not made by the authors but by TCRdb's processing. Across this sample there are roughly 800,000 distinct CDR3 sequences, with 25% to 30% seen only once. Around 0.56% of the sample goes to the ten largest clones.

To demonstrate the VDJtools post-analysis software, the study profiled TCR beta repertoires from the peripheral blood of about a dozen young patients with multiple sclerosis. The patients with multiple sclerosis were children and adolescents between roughly 6 and 15 years of age. Turning to this clonotype: Its antigen is not yet known. No qualities accompany the bases; no much larger clone lies one base away.

Including the terminal cysteine and phenylalanine, the CDR3 comprises 16 residues. Only CDR3 DNA remains: 48 bases, in frame from the first base. Per the germline V gene (reference sequence), LGHDT is the CDR1 and YNNKEL is the CDR2. Relative to germline, V is 4 bases shorter and J is 8 bases shorter, with 23 bases between their ends. The sequencing sample was made of blood. The chain is made from TRBV3-1 and TRBJ1-2; TRBD1 is possibly the D segment (6 matching bases). The TCR comes from a girl under 18 with multiple sclerosis. The CDR3 loop reads CASSPAGGRFDRGYTF. Read as DNA, the sequence is TGTGCCAGCAGCCCCGCTGGGGGGCGCTTCGATAGAGGCTACACCTTC.